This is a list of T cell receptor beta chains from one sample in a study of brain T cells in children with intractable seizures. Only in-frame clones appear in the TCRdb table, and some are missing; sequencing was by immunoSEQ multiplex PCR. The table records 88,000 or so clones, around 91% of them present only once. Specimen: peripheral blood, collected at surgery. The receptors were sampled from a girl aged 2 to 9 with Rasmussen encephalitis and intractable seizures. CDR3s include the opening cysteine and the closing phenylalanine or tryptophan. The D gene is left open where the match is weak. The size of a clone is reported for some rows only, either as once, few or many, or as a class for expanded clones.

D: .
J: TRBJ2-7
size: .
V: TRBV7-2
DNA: TGTGCCAGCAGCCTTTCGCGGCTCCCCGACGAGCAGTACTTC
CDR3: CASSLSRLPDEQYF

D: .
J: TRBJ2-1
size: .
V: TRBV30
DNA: TGTGCCTGGAGTGTATCTCTCGTTGGGGGGAGTCGGTACAATGAGCAGTTCTTC
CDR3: CAWSVSLVGGSRYNEQFF

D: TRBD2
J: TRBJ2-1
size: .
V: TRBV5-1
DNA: TGCGCCAGCAGCCACGGACTAGCGGGAGGCCCCTTGAACAATGAGCAGTTCTTC
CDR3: CASSHGLAGGPLNNEQFF

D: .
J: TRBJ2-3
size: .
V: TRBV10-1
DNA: TGCGCCAGCAGTGAGCGTAGGGCAGATACGCAGTATTTT
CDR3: CASSERRADTQYF

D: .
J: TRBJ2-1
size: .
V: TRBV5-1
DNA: TGCGCCAGCAGCCCGCCAGGATCCAATGAGCAGTTCTTC
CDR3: CASSPPGSNEQFF

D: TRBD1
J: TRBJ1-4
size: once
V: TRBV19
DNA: TGTGCCAGTAGTATAGCGGGAAACAGGGGGCGCGCTGGAAAACTGTTTTTT
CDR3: CASSIAGNRGRAGKLFF

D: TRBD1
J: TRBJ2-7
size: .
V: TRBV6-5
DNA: TGTGCCAGCAGTAACGACAGGGGCTACGAGCAGTACTTC
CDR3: CASSNDRGYEQYF

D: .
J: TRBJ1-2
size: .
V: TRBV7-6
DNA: TGTGCCAGCAGCTTCATCTATGGCTACACCTTC
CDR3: CASSFIYGYTF

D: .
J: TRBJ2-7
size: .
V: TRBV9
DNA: TGTGCCAGCAGCGTAGGGATTCCGAGCCTCTCCTACGAGCAGTACTTC
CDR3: CASSVGIPSLSYEQYF

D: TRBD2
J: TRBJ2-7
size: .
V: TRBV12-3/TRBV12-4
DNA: TGTGCCAGCAGTTTAGGGACTAGCTACGAGCAGTACTTC
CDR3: CASSLGTSYEQYF

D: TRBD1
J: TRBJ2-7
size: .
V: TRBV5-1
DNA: TGCGCCAGCAGCTTGGTTTTGGACAGGGCCTACGAGCAGTACTTC
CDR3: CASSLVLDRAYEQYF

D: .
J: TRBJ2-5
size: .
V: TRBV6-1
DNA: TGTGCCAGCAGTGAAGGGGCCTCGACCCAGTACTTC
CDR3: CASSEGASTQYF

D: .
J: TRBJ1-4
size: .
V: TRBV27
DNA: TGTGCCAGCTGTTCTCCATCCAGTGCAACTAATGAAAAACTGTTTTTT
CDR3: CASCSPSSATNEKLFF

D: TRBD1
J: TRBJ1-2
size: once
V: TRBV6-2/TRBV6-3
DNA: TGTGCCAGCAGTGCCCCGGGACAGGGCAACTATGGCTACACCTTC
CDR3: CASSAPGQGNYGYTF

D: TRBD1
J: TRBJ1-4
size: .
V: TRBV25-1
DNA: TGTGCCAGCAGTGCCGGGACAGGGGGCGGTTGGGCTAATGAAAAACTGTTTTTT
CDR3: CASSAGTGGGWANEKLFF

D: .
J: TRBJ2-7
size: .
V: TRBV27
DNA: TGTGCCAGCAGTTTCTTGGACACAGACGAGCAGTACTTC
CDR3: CASSFLDTDEQYF

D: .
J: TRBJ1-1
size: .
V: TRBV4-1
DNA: TGCGCCAGCAGCCAGCGGATTTCTTTGAACACTGAAGCTTTCTTT
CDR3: CASSQRISLNTEAFF

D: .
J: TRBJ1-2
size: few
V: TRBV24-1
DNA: TGTGCCACCAGTGATTTTGGAGGGGGATCCTACACCTTC
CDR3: CATSDFGGGSYTF

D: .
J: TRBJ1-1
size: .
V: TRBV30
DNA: TGTGCCTGGAGTTCTACAGGGATCACTGAAGCTTTCTTT
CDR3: CAWSSTGITEAFF

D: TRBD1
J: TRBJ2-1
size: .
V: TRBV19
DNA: TGTGCCAGTAGTCAAAGGGACAGGGCGGCCAACTCATACAATGAGCAGTTCTTC
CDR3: CASSQRDRAANSYNEQFF

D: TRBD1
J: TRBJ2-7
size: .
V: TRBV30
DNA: TGTGCCTGGACAAGACAGGGTTGGTTCGAGCAGTACTTC
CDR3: CAWTRQGWFEQYF

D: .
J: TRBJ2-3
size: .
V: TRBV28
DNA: TGTGCCAGCAGTGGGCATAGCGGCACAGATACGCAGTATTTT
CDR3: CASSGHSGTDTQYF

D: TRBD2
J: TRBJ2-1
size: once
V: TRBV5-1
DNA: TGCGCCAGCAGCTGGTGGACTAGACCGGGCGAGCAGTTCTTC
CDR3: CASSWWTRPGEQFF

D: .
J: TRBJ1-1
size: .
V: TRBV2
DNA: TGTGCCAGCAGTGAAAGGGAGGATGAAGCTTTCTTT
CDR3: CASSEREDEAFF

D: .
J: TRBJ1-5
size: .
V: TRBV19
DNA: TGTGCCAGCAACAGGAGACCCGATCAGCCCCAGCATTTT
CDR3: CASNRRPDQPQHF

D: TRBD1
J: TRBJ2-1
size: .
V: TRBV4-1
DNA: TGCGCCAGCAGCCGGGACAGGGACGATGAGCAGTTCTTC
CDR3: CASSRDRDDEQFF

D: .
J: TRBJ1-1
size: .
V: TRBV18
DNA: TGTGCCAGCTCGCTCGGGACGGAGACTGAAGCTTTCTTT
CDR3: CASSLGTETEAFF

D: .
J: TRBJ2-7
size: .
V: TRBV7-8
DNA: TGTGCCAGCAGCTTAGGGACAGTGCTTACCTACGAGCAGTACTTC
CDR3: CASSLGTVLTYEQYF

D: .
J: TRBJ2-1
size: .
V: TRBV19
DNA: TGTGCCAGTAGTAGTTTCCGGGACCGCGTCAATGAGCAGTTCTTC
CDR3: CASSSFRDRVNEQFF

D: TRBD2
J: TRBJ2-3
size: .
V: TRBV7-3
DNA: TGTGCCAGCAGCTTAAGGCTAGCGGGAGGAAGAGATACGCAGTATTTT
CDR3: CASSLRLAGGRDTQYF

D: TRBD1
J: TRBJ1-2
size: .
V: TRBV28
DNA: TGTGCCAGCAGTTTGACAGGGGGCCGGCGTGGCTACACCTTC
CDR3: CASSLTGGRRGYTF